The TCR beta chain described here comes from a study of CD8+ T cells in alopecia areata (dated by TCRdb to the late 2010s). Regarding the complete study: The treated patients, all with moderate-to-severe alopecia areata, were enrolled in an open-label pilot trial of oral tofacitinib given at 5 to 10 mg twice daily. Tofacitinib was given for 6 to 18 months, followed by 6 months of follow-up off drug to assess delayed response and recurrence. High-throughput TCRbeta sequencing was used to examine T cell clonal expansion in alopecia areata in both the C3H/HeJ mouse model and human patients. On the human side, TCRbeta sequencing was run on scalp tissue and on sorted CD4+ and CD8+ peripheral blood T cells from healthy controls and from alopecia areata patients with either patchy or totalis/universalis disease. Patients on tofacitinib were biopsied at baseline and after 4 and 24 weeks of treatment, and several of the patients also had a later scalp biopsy. Scalp clonality was compared among normal scalp (n=4), patchy alopecia areata scalp (n=8), and alopecia totalis/universalis scalp (n=8). RNA was obtained with the PAXgene miRNA kit for fixed scalp, the miRNeasy kit for PBMCs, and the RNeasy kit for mouse skin. TCRbeta CDR3 regions were amplified by immunoSEQ multiplex PCR with 35 Vbeta forward and 13 Jbeta reverse primers. General study outcomes and caveats: Scalp TCR repertoire analysis is complicated because resident alphabeta T cells in normal human skin are also sequenced, whereas mouse skin is dominated by gammadelta T cells. Shared TCR sequences between patients were less evident than in mice, which may be partly attributable to HLA diversity in the patient population. Lesional scalp, especially in alopecia totalis/universalis, showed higher clonality and more expanded CD8+ clones than normal scalp, suggesting antigenic drive.

Explained via the paper, the time point label denotes: baseline before oral tofacitinib. Lesional scalp punch biopsies and peripheral blood were obtained from alopecia areata patients. PBMCs were isolated by density centrifugation and stained for CD3, CD4 and CD8, after which CD4+ and CD8+ T cells were sorted on a FACSAria. With respect to this clone: The target of this receptor is not known. One base away there is no much larger clone; base qualities are not given.

The CDR3 measures 15 amino acids from cysteine to phenylalanine. The DNA shown is the 45-base CDR3, in frame from base 1. V and J are trimmed by 3 bases and 7 bases, and the gene matches miss 9 bases of the junction. The germline V gene (reference sequence) sets CDR1 to LNHDA and CDR2 to SQIVND. The library was built by means of the immunoSEQ multiplex PCR assay. For TCR sequencing, RNA was extracted from every sample and reverse transcribed into cDNA to serve as template. First-strand cDNA was synthesized with SuperScript III using a 2:1 mix of oligo-dT and random hexamers. A synthetic immune receptor repertoire was used to assess amplification bias, and residual bias was removed computationally. The original methods were these. Raw reads were preprocessed for error removal, and CDR3 was defined according to IMGT conventions as running from the conserved cysteine to phenylalanine. Clonality was computed by normalizing Shannon entropy by log2 of the number of productive unique TCRs and subtracting the result from 1. Whether each scalp clone was CD4 or CD8 was inferred by checking scalp TCRbeta sequences against the CD4 and CD8 repertoires from sorted blood. TCRdb retrieved this table from immuneACCESS and kept in-frame rearrangements only. Not all clones are present; in checked studies, unresolved V genes account for under half, and no reason is known for the remainder. The V and J calls and clone size were taken over from that table, and D and trimming were inferred from the DNA. In all, the sample holds just over 150,000 clones, and 50% to 65% of those were seen once. Just under 20% of the sample is in the top ten clones.

The V and J segments used are TRBV19 and TRBJ1-2; TRBD1 fits 9 bases in the junction. The receptor was isolated from a human donor with alopecia areata. The source material was CD8+ T cells sorted from blood, sampled at week 0. The nucleotide sequence reads TGTGCCAGTAGTATGCCGGGACAGGGCCGTGGTGGCTACACCTTC. Protein translation: CASSMPGQGRGGYTF.